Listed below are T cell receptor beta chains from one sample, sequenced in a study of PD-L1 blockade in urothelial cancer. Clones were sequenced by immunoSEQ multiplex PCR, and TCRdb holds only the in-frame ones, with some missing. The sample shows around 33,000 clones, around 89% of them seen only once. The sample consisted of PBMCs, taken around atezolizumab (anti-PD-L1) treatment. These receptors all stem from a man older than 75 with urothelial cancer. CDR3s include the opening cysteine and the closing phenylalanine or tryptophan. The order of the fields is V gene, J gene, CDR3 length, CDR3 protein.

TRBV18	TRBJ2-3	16	CASSPVGLGPGDTQYF
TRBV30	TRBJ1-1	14	CAWRPLQGNTEAFF
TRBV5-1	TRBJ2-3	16	CASTPLASSSTDTQYF
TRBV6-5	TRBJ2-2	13	CASRWTGAGELFF
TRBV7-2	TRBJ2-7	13	CASNQAGAYEQYF
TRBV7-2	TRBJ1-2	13	CASSSDRGGGYTF
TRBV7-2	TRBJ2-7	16	CASSLAFGGYNYEQYF
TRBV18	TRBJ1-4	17	CASSPPSRAATNEKLFF
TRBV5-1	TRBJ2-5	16	CASSLEAHGVQETQYF
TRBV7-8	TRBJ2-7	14	CASSFGVPSYEQYF
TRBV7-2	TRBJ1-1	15	CASSPLDRLNTEAFF